Listed below are T cell receptor beta chains from one sample, sequenced in a study of T cells in Graves' hyperthyroidism and ophthalmopathy. TCRdb re-analysed the multiplex PCR reads in MiXCR, keeping a single row per CDR3 protein. Of a few hundred thousand distinct CDR3 sequences listed, about a sixth are singletons. The sequenced sample consisted of blood. Source of these receptors: a woman in her thirties or forties with Graves' ophthalmopathy. CDR3s include the opening cysteine and the closing phenylalanine or tryptophan. Each record gives: J gene, CDR3 length, V gene, D gene, clone size, CDR3 protein, CDR3 DNA. A D gene is named only where the DNA matches it firmly. Size is omitted from some rows. Given values are once, few, many or a class for expanded clones.

j_gene: TRBJ2-2; len: 18; v_gene: TRBV5-1; d_gene: TRBD2; abundance: many; CDR3aa: CASSLAVAGGFRTGELFF; CDR3nt: TGCGCCAGCAGCTTGGCCGTAGCGGGGGGATTTCGCACCGGGGAGCTGTTTTTT
j_gene: TRBJ2-7; len: 14; v_gene: TRBV12-3/TRBV12-4; d_gene: TRBD1; abundance: many; CDR3aa: CASGQTGVSYEQYF; CDR3nt: TGTGCCAGCGGACAGACAGGGGTCTCCTACGAGCAGTACTTC
j_gene: TRBJ1-2; len: 13; v_gene: TRBV28; d_gene: NA; abundance: many; CDR3aa: CASSLFHSYGYTF; CDR3nt: TGTGCCAGCAGTTTATTTCACAGCTATGGCTACACCTTC
j_gene: TRBJ2-1; len: 14; v_gene: TRBV11-3; d_gene: NA; abundance: many; CDR3aa: CASSLRGVINEQFF; CDR3nt: TGTGCCAGCAGCTTGAGGGGGGTTATCAATGAGCAGTTCTTC
j_gene: TRBJ2-2; len: 15; v_gene: TRBV20-1; d_gene: NA; abundance: NA; CDR3aa: CSARQKGGNTGELFF; CDR3nt: TGCAGTGCTAGACAGAAGGGGGGGAACACCGGGGAGCTGTTTTTT
j_gene: TRBJ2-4; len: 14; v_gene: TRBV2; d_gene: NA; abundance: few; CDR3aa: CASSEVQGKNIQYF; CDR3nt: TGTGCCAGCAGTGAGGTACAGGGCAAAAACATTCAGTACTTC
j_gene: TRBJ1-1; len: 14; v_gene: TRBV12-3/TRBV12-4; d_gene: NA; abundance: many; CDR3aa: CASTRTAGATEAFF; CDR3nt: TGTGCCAGCACAAGAACCGCAGGGGCCACTGAAGCTTTCTTT
j_gene: TRBJ1-1; len: 16; v_gene: TRBV20-1; d_gene: NA; abundance: many; CDR3aa: CSAYPLRLTDKTEAFF; CDR3nt: TGCAGTGCTTACCCACTACGACTGACAGATAAGACTGAAGCTTTCTTT
j_gene: TRBJ2-3; len: 16; v_gene: TRBV5-1; d_gene: NA; abundance: NA; CDR3aa: CASSLSWGISTDTQYF; CDR3nt: TGCGCCAGCAGCTTGTCGTGGGGGATTAGCACAGATACGCAGTATTTT
j_gene: TRBJ2-7; len: 15; v_gene: TRBV27; d_gene: TRBD2; abundance: many; CDR3aa: CASSPLAGGPSEQYF; CDR3nt: TGTGCCAGCAGTCCCTTAGCGGGAGGGCCCAGCGAGCAGTACTTC
j_gene: TRBJ2-3; len: 15; v_gene: TRBV5-1; d_gene: NA; abundance: NA; CDR3aa: CASSPRQNPTDTQYF; CDR3nt: TGCGCCAGCAGCCCCCGACAGAATCCCACAGATACGCAGTATTTT
j_gene: TRBJ2-3; len: 14; v_gene: TRBV6-1; d_gene: TRBD2; abundance: NA; CDR3aa: CASSVGGRRNTQYF; CDR3nt: TGTGCCAGCAGTGTAGGCGGGAGGCGGAATACGCAGTATTTT
j_gene: TRBJ2-7; len: 18; v_gene: TRBV5-1; d_gene: TRBD2; abundance: few; CDR3aa: CASSHGTSGRDVSYEQYF; CDR3nt: TGCGCCAGCAGCCACGGGACTAGCGGGAGAGACGTATCCTACGAGCAGTACTTC
j_gene: TRBJ2-3; len: 15; v_gene: TRBV9; d_gene: NA; abundance: many; CDR3aa: CASSVGGIRGDTQYF; CDR3nt: TGTGCCAGCAGCGTAGGAGGGATCCGAGGAGATACGCAGTATTTT
j_gene: TRBJ2-1; len: 16; v_gene: TRBV19; d_gene: TRBD2; abundance: few; CDR3aa: CASRPDSGRAYNEQFF; CDR3nt: TGTGCCAGTAGACCCGATAGCGGGAGAGCCTATAATGAGCAGTTCTTC
j_gene: TRBJ1-2; len: 13; v_gene: TRBV12-3/TRBV12-4; d_gene: NA; abundance: NA; CDR3aa: CASSSDRSYGYTF; CDR3nt: TGTGCCAGCAGCTCCGACAGGTCCTATGGCTACACCTTC
j_gene: TRBJ2-3; len: 13; v_gene: TRBV20-1; d_gene: NA; abundance: few; CDR3aa: CSLLRGTTDTQYF; CDR3nt: TGCAGCCTTCTCCGCGGAACCACAGATACGCAGTATTTT
j_gene: TRBJ1-5; len: 17; v_gene: TRBV7-9; d_gene: TRBD1; abundance: NA; CDR3aa: CASSPGTGGRGNQPQHF; CDR3nt: TGTGCCAGCAGCCCCGGGACAGGGGGTCGCGGGAATCAGCCCCAGCATTTT
j_gene: TRBJ1-4; len: 13; v_gene: TRBV6-1; d_gene: NA; abundance: few; CDR3aa: CASSSREGEKLFF; CDR3nt: TGTGCCAGCTCTTCCAGGGAGGGCGAAAAACTGTTTTTT
j_gene: TRBJ1-1; len: 16; v_gene: TRBV19; d_gene: TRBD1; abundance: once; CDR3aa: CATTDRPRAASTEAFF; CDR3nt: TGTGCCACCACGGACAGGCCAAGGGCAGCGAGCACTGAAGCTTTCTTT
j_gene: TRBJ2-7; len: 12; v_gene: TRBV28; d_gene: NA; abundance: NA; CDR3aa: CASSSEAYEQYF; CDR3nt: TGTGCCAGCAGTAGCGAGGCCTACGAGCAGTACTTC
j_gene: TRBJ2-1; len: 15; v_gene: TRBV19; d_gene: NA; abundance: NA; CDR3aa: CASSIDPRRQYEQFF; CDR3nt: TGTGCCAGTAGTATAGACCCCAGGCGGCAGTATGAGCAGTTCTTC
j_gene: TRBJ2-1; len: 14; v_gene: TRBV30; d_gene: NA; abundance: NA; CDR3aa: CAWTAGSSYNEQFF; CDR3nt: TGTGCCTGGACCGCGGGCAGCTCCTACAATGAGCAGTTCTTC
j_gene: TRBJ1-5; len: 16; v_gene: TRBV2; d_gene: NA; abundance: many; CDR3aa: CASSAFEGLGNQPQHF; CDR3nt: TGTGCCAGCAGTGCTTTCGAGGGACTGGGCAATCAGCCCCAGCATTTT
j_gene: TRBJ2-1; len: 13; v_gene: TRBV7-9; d_gene: NA; abundance: few; CDR3aa: CASSLGPTDQQFF; CDR3nt: TGTGCCAGCAGCTTAGGCCCGACAGATCAGCAGTTCTTC
j_gene: TRBJ2-7; len: 15; v_gene: TRBV5-1; d_gene: TRBD2; abundance: many; CDR3aa: CASSLTSGISYEQYF; CDR3nt: TGCGCCAGCAGCTTGACTAGCGGGATCTCCTACGAGCAGTACTTC
j_gene: TRBJ1-1; len: 16; v_gene: TRBV5-1; d_gene: TRBD1; abundance: few; CDR3aa: CASSLAYRGPNTEAFF; CDR3nt: TGCGCCAGCAGCTTGGCTTACAGGGGGCCGAACACTGAAGCTTTCTTT
j_gene: TRBJ2-3; len: 15; v_gene: TRBV2; d_gene: NA; abundance: NA; CDR3aa: CASSDEGSSTDTQYF; CDR3nt: TGTGCCAGCAGTGATGAGGGGTCTAGCACAGATACGCAGTATTTT
j_gene: TRBJ2-5; len: 17; v_gene: TRBV20-1; d_gene: NA; abundance: NA; CDR3aa: CSARDQGSGTPFGTQYF; CDR3nt: TGCAGTGCTAGAGATCAAGGTAGCGGTACCCCCTTCGGGACCCAGTACTTC
j_gene: TRBJ2-1; len: 15; v_gene: TRBV5-1; d_gene: TRBD2; abundance: NA; CDR3aa: CASSPTGGPPNEQFF; CDR3nt: TGCGCCAGCAGCCCAACGGGGGGGCCCCCGAATGAGCAGTTCTTC
j_gene: TRBJ2-7; len: 16; v_gene: TRBV27; d_gene: TRBD2; abundance: many; CDR3aa: CASSLVAGGGHYEQYF; CDR3nt: TGTGCCAGCAGTTTGGTGGCGGGAGGGGGCCACTACGAGCAGTACTTC